The clone carrying this TCR beta chain was recorded only once. The data are from a study of cytomegalovirus exposure and HLA in healthy donors. Whole-study context: The same platform used for the roughly 600 first-cohort repertoires was also used for the 100 to 150 validation repertoires, as a later analysis reported.

Germline loops: CDR1 SEHNR, CDR2 FQNEAQ (reference sequence). This CDR3 is built from 15 residues. V lost 1 base to trimming and J lost 5 bases, with 11 bases between them. Assay used: immunoSEQ multiplex PCR; TCRdb lists only in-frame clones, some missing. The top ten hold around 2.9% of the sample, which has over 55,000 clones, around nine tenths seen once. V is TRBV7-9 and J is TRBJ1-4, with TRBD1 as a possible D gene (5 bases). Sequencing was carried out using PBMCs. The sequence derives from a young man in good health and CMV-seronegative. Here the CDR3 DNA reads TGTGCCAGCAGCTTAGAGGGGATCAGGAATGAAAAACTGTTTTTT. This sequence encodes CASSLEGIRNEKLFF.